The rows below give T cell receptor beta chains drawn from one sample of a study of blood T cell repertoires in COVID-19. The assay was immunoSEQ multiplex PCR, and TCRdb's table has in-frame clones only and misses some. The sample includes more than 65,000 clones, roughly 89% of them seen just once. The material sequenced was peripheral blood. The source is a woman older than 75 with active or convalescent COVID-19. Each CDR3 is given with its conserved first and last residue. Each record gives: V gene, CDR3 protein.

>TRBV3-1/TRBV3-2
CASSQDGTSFSGELFF
>TRBV19
CASSIRTTGSGNTIYF
>TRBV15
CATSRGWGGGSTDTQYF
>TRBV7-9
CASSLGGTGGNEAFF
>TRBV19
CASSMEGNQPQHF
>TRBV21-1
CASPRTSGGDTQYF
>TRBV4-1
CASSQPQGNIQYF
>TRBV28
CASRTGGRTQYF
>TRBV6-6
CASSRPHSGNTIYF
>TRBV7-9
CASSASGSYNEQFF
>TRBV3-1/TRBV3-2
CASSQDTGPQETQYF
>TRBV6-2/TRBV6-3
CASSRRTGWGTDTQYF
>TRBV7-2
CASSLAPTGVVTEAFF
>TRBV10-3
CAISEWAEEKLFF
>TRBV10-3
CAILNRGTYEQYF
>TRBV7-2
CASSLARVETQYF
>TRBV5-1
CASSLERTGELFF
>TRBV19
CASREVAGAIYEQYF
>TRBV28
CASSIGQGVGYTF
>TRBV5-1
CASSPSRQGFSEQFF
>TRBV28
CASSPQTGFGYTF
>TRBV29-1
CSVRQGAGNIQYF
>TRBV4-3
CASSQDPGYAEAFF
>TRBV24-1
CATSDAGQAFYEQYF
>TRBV12-5
CASGPGGQETQYF
>TRBV14
CASKVQRGNTIYF
>TRBV7-2
CASSLARGLNYGYTF
>TRBV13
CASSLAGGYEQYF
>TRBV5-1
CASTRRGRPGQGTGELFF
>TRBV18
CASSFTRGTDTQYF
>TRBV21-1
CASSKGPGHCREGEKLFF
>TRBV4-2
CASSQGGNQEKLFF
>TRBV6-6
CAISTGGYGYTF
>TRBV5-8
CASSLSRTSGGYNEQFF
>TRBV28
CASSYGVNYGYTF
>TRBV6-5
CASSYYGNTEAFF
>TRBV9
CASSPPRDTEAFF
>TRBV19
CASSIRGTGAINSYNEQFF
>TRBV11-3
CASSLQGDTEAFF
>TRBV5-8
CASSRGQQETQYF
>TRBV28
CASSLDGLGEQYF
>TRBV27
CATRRGGGRSYEQYF
>TRBV11-1
CASSLKGGATQETQYF
>TRBV4-2
CASSQDKPSRYQETQYF
>TRBV6-5
CAAQRSGNTEAFF
>TRBV14
CASSPFDRGNTGELFF
>TRBV7-2
CASSLGQYQETQYF
>TRBV7-2
CASSSQPSRGNEQYF
>TRBV6-6
CASSLGQGGTDTQYF
>TRBV6-2/TRBV6-3
CASSYRSYNSPLHF
>TRBV5-4
CASSLAGLRPGELFF
>TRBV6-2/TRBV6-3
CASSHVAGIKETQYF
>TRBV20-1
CSAETSGEQFF
>TRBV30
CAWSRGTPGGTEAFF
>TRBV9
CASSVGQGGNQPQHF